This is a list of T cell receptor beta chains from one sample in a study of T cell responses to AZD1222 COVID-19 vaccine. Profiling relied on immunoSEQ multiplex PCR, and the TCRdb table lists in-frame clones only, not all of them. The table shows some 200,000 clones, with around 94% occurring only once. The sequenced sample was peripheral blood, obtained 28 days after the second dose of the MenACWY control vaccine. These receptors were collected from an adult who received the MenACWY meningococcal vaccine as a control. Each CDR3 is given with its conserved first and last residue. D genes are given only for firm matches. A clone size is listed for some rows: how often the clone was seen (once, few, many), or a class if it is expanded.

abundance: -; len: 16; d_gene: -; j_gene: TRBJ2-7; v_gene: TRBV3-1/TRBV3-2; CDR3aa: CASSQDSCQATYEQYF; CDR3nt: TGTGCCAGCAGCCAAGATTCTTGCCAGGCCACCTACGAGCAGTACTTC
abundance: -; len: 14; d_gene: -; j_gene: TRBJ1-1; v_gene: TRBV28; CDR3aa: CASPPSGGKTEAFF; CDR3nt: TGTGCCAGCCCCCCGAGCGGGGGCAAGACTGAAGCTTTCTTT
abundance: -; len: 13; d_gene: -; j_gene: TRBJ1-1; v_gene: TRBV4-2; CDR3aa: CASSQVRESEAFF; CDR3nt: TGTGCCAGCAGCCAAGTACGGGAGTCTGAAGCTTTCTTT
abundance: -; len: 16; d_gene: TRBD1; j_gene: TRBJ1-5; v_gene: TRBV19; CDR3aa: CASSTRTGGSNQPQHF; CDR3nt: TGTGCCAGTAGTACCCGGACAGGGGGTAGCAATCAGCCCCAGCATTTT
abundance: -; len: 14; d_gene: TRBD1; j_gene: TRBJ2-3; v_gene: TRBV5-1; CDR3aa: CASSQLQGTDTQYF; CDR3nt: TGCGCCAGCAGTCAATTACAGGGGACAGATACGCAGTATTTT
abundance: once; len: 11; d_gene: -; j_gene: TRBJ2-1; v_gene: TRBV15; CDR3aa: CATSSRREQFF; CDR3nt: TGTGCCACCAGCAGCCGGCGTGAGCAGTTCTTC
abundance: -; len: 14; d_gene: -; j_gene: TRBJ1-1; v_gene: TRBV5-1; CDR3aa: CASSSHLLNTEAFF; CDR3nt: TGCGCCAGCAGCTCACACTTATTGAACACTGAAGCTTTCTTT
abundance: -; len: 13; d_gene: TRBD2; j_gene: TRBJ2-1; v_gene: TRBV18; CDR3aa: CASSPRGDNEQFF; CDR3nt: TGTGCCAGCTCACCCCGGGGGGACAATGAGCAGTTCTTC
abundance: -; len: 14; d_gene: -; j_gene: TRBJ1-1; v_gene: TRBV15; CDR3aa: CATSREADNTEAFF; CDR3nt: TGTGCCACCAGCAGAGAAGCGGATAACACTGAAGCTTTCTTT
abundance: -; len: 18; d_gene: -; j_gene: TRBJ2-1; v_gene: TRBV7-2; CDR3aa: CASSLFRARGGGGHEQFF; CDR3nt: TGTGCCAGCAGCTTATTCAGGGCGAGGGGCGGAGGGGGGCATGAGCAGTTCTTC
abundance: -; len: 16; d_gene: TRBD2; j_gene: TRBJ2-1; v_gene: TRBV4-2; CDR3aa: CASSHPGLAGGNEQFF; CDR3nt: TGTGCCAGCAGCCACCCGGGACTAGCGGGAGGCAATGAGCAGTTCTTC
abundance: -; len: 12; d_gene: -; j_gene: TRBJ2-6; v_gene: TRBV6-5; CDR3aa: CASSFGANVLTF; CDR3nt: TGTGCCAGCAGTTTCGGGGCCAACGTCCTGACTTTC
abundance: -; len: 15; d_gene: TRBD1; j_gene: TRBJ2-7; v_gene: TRBV6-1; CDR3aa: CASSEGTGRSYEQYF; CDR3nt: TGTGCCAGCAGTGAAGGGACAGGGAGATCCTACGAGCAGTACTTC
abundance: -; len: 15; d_gene: -; j_gene: TRBJ2-3; v_gene: TRBV4-3; CDR3aa: CASSRSRESTDTQYF; CDR3nt: TGCGCCAGCAGCCGATCGCGGGAAAGCACAGATACGCAGTATTTT
abundance: once; len: 13; d_gene: TRBD1; j_gene: TRBJ1-1; v_gene: TRBV6-5; CDR3aa: CASRGQGGAEAFF; CDR3nt: TGTGCCAGCAGGGGACAGGGGGGTGCTGAAGCTTTCTTT
abundance: once; len: 21; d_gene: -; j_gene: TRBJ1-4; v_gene: TRBV10-1; CDR3aa: CASSESNWGATVVNTNEKLFF; CDR3nt: TGCGCCAGCAGTGAGTCTAATTGGGGGGCGACGGTGGTAAACACTAATGAAAAACTGTTTTTT
abundance: -; len: 13; d_gene: -; j_gene: TRBJ2-1; v_gene: TRBV5-6; CDR3aa: CASSVDRYNEQFF; CDR3nt: TGTGCCAGCAGCGTCGACAGATACAATGAGCAGTTCTTC
abundance: once; len: 13; d_gene: TRBD1; j_gene: TRBJ1-1; v_gene: TRBV29-1; CDR3aa: CSVSTGIGAEAFF; CDR3nt: TGCAGCGTTTCGACAGGGATTGGGGCTGAAGCTTTCTTT
abundance: -; len: 13; d_gene: -; j_gene: TRBJ2-7; v_gene: TRBV27; CDR3aa: CASSRGPNYEQYF; CDR3nt: TGTGCCAGCAGCCGGGGACCAAACTACGAGCAGTACTTC
abundance: -; len: 13; d_gene: -; j_gene: TRBJ2-5; v_gene: TRBV7-8; CDR3aa: CASSGSYQETQYF; CDR3nt: TGTGCCAGCAGCGGATCGTACCAAGAGACCCAGTACTTC
abundance: -; len: 17; d_gene: -; j_gene: TRBJ1-2; v_gene: TRBV6-1; CDR3aa: CASSEEAGMGLGDSYTF; CDR3nt: TGTGCCAGCAGTGAAGAGGCGGGGATGGGGCTAGGTGATAGCTACACCTTC
abundance: -; len: 15; d_gene: TRBD1; j_gene: TRBJ1-2; v_gene: TRBV7-6; CDR3aa: CASSTQGTGAGGYTF; CDR3nt: TGTGCCAGCAGCACCCAGGGGACAGGGGCAGGTGGCTACACCTTC
abundance: -; len: 13; d_gene: -; j_gene: TRBJ1-1; v_gene: TRBV5-1; CDR3aa: CASSLAGYTEAFF; CDR3nt: TGCGCCAGCAGCTTAGCGGGGTACACTGAAGCTTTCTTT
abundance: -; len: 14; d_gene: -; j_gene: TRBJ1-2; v_gene: TRBV7-8; CDR3aa: CASSPSEVNYGYTF; CDR3nt: TGTGCCAGCAGCCCCTCGGAGGTGAACTATGGCTACACCTTC